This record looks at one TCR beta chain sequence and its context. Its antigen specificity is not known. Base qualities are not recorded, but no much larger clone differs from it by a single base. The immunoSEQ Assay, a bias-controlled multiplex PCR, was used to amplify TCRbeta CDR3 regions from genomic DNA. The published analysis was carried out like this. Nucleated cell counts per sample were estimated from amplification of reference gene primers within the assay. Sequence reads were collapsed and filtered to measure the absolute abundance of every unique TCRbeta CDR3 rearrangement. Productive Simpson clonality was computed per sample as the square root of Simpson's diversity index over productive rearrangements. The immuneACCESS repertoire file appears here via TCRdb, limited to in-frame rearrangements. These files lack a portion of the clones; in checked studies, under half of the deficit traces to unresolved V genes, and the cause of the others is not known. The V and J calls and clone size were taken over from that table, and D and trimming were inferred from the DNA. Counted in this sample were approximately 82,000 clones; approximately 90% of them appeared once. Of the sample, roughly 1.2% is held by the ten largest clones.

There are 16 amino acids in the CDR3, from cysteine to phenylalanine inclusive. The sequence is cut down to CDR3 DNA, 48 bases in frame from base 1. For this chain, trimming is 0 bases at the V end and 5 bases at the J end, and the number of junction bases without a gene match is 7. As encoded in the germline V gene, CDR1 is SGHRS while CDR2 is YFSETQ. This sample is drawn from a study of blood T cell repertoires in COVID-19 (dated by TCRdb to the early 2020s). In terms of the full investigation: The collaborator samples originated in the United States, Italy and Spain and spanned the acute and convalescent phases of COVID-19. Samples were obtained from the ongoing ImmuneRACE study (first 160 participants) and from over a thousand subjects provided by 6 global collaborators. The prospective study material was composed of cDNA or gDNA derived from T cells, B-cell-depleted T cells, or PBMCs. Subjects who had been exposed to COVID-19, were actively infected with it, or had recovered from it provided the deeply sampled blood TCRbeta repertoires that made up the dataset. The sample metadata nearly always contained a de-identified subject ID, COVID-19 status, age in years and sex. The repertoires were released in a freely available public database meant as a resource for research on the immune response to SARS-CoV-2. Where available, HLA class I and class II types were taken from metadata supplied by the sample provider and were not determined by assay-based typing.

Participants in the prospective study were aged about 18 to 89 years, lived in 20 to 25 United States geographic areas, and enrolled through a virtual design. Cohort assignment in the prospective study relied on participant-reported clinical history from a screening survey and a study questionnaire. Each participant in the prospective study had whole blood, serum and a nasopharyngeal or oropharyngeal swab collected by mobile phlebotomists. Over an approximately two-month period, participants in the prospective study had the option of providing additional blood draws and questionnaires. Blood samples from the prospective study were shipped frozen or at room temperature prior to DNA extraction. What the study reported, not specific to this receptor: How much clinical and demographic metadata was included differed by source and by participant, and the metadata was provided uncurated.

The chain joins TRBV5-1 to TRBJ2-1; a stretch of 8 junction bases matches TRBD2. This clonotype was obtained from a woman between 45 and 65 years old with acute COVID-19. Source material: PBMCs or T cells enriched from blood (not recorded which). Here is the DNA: TGCGCCAGCAGCTTGGTATTTGTGACTAGCGACAATGAGCAGTTCTTC. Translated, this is CASSLVFVTSDNEQFF. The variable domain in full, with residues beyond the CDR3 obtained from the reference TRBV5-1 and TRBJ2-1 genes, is KAGVTQTPRYLIKTRGQQVTLSCSPISGHRSVSWYQQTPGQGLQFLFEYFSETQRNKGNFPGRFSGRQFSNSRSEMNVSTLELGDSALYLCASSLVFVTSDNEQFFGPGTRLTVL.